The clone carrying this TCR beta chain was seen at least ten times. No antigen is known for it. CDR1 and CDR2 (germline): MNHEY, SVGAGI. V was trimmed by 0 bases and J by 7 bases, leaving 15 bases between them. CDR3 length: 16 residues. Library preparation (for TCRbeta) was performed with unique molecular identifiers. TCRdb fed the PCR reads into MiXCR, producing one record per CDR3 protein. The table includes 90,000 to 120,000 distinct CDR3 sequences, roughly 6.1% detected once. These data are taken from a study of T-cell reconstitution after alpha-beta-depleted transplantation in children. General study findings and limits: Reportedly, roughly two months post-transplant, alpha-beta T cells arose from several hundred expanded graft clones. By one year post-transplant, T-cell counts and diversity largely arose from T cells that were newly produced. Surviving recipient T cells and thymic progenitors produced the high day-60 TCRbeta diversity seen in some patients.

This TCR was recovered from a male patient between 2 and 10 years old who had a stem cell transplant for acute lymphoblastic leukemia, so the T cells may come from the graft donor. The source was PBMCs, mostly from graft donor cells, collected 360 days after TCRalphabeta/CD19-depleted stem cell transplant. The chain couples TRBV6-5 to TRBJ2-2, with D possibly called TRBD1 or TRBD2 (5 bases each). CDR3 sequence (DNA): TGTGCCAGCAGTTACTCGAGGAACCGGGGCCGCGGGGAGCTGTTTTTT. Protein sequence: CASSYSRNRGRGELFF.